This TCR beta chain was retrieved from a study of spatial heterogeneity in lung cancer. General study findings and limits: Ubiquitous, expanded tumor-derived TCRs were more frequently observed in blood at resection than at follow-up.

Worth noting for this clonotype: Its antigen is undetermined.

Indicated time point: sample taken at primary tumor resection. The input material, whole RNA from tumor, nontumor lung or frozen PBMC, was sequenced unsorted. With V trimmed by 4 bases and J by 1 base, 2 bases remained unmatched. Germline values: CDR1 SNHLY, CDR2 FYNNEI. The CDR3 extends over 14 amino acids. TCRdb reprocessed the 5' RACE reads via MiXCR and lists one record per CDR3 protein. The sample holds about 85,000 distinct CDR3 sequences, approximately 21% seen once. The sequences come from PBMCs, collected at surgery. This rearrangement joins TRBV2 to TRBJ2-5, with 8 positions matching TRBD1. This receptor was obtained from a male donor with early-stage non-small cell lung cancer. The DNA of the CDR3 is TGTGCCAGCAGTGTGGGACAGGCCCAAGAGACCCAGTACTTC. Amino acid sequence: CASSVGQAQETQYF.